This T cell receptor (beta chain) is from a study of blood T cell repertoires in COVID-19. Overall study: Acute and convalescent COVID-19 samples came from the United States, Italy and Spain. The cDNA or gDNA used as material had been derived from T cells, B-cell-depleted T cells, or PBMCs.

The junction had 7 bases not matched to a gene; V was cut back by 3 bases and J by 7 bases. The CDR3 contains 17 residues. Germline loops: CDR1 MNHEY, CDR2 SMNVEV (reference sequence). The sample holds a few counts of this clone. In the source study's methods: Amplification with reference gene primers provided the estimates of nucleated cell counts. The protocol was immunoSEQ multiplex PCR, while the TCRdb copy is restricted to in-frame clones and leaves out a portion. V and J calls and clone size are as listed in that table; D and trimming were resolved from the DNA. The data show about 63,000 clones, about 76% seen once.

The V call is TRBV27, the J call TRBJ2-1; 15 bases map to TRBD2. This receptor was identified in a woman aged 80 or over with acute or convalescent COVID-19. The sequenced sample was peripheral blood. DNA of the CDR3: TGTGCCAGCAGTTTTCCTCTCGGGACTAGCGGGAGGAATGAGCAGTTCTTC. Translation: CASSFPLGTSGRNEQFF.